This T cell receptor beta chain was identified in a study of T cell repertoires in cytomegalovirus infection. A word on this clonotype: The antigen remains unidentified.

Each CDR3 protein gets one entry after TCRdb re-called the reads with MiXCR. The sample lists approximately 910,000 distinct CDR3 sequences; approximately 31% were seen once. Study-level points and caveats: Dominating the ex vivo response were HLA-C-restricted CMV-specific TCR beta clonotypes.

There are 15 residues in the CDR3. Trimming cost V 5 bases and J 7 bases; bases outside gene matches: 11. The receptor was isolated from a human donor in good health (CMV status not recorded). Some clones in this sample may be carry-over from other donors' samples. Sequencing was performed on cultured CD8+ T cells from PBMCs, taken from culture after CMV antigen stimulation. The J gene is TRBJ1-5, the V gene TRBV12-3 or TRBV12-4, with 7 bases aligning to TRBD1. The CDR3 here is CASSQWTGGRQPQHF. The CDR3 DNA is TGTGCCAGCAGTCAATGGACAGGCGGAAGACAGCCCCAGCATTTT.